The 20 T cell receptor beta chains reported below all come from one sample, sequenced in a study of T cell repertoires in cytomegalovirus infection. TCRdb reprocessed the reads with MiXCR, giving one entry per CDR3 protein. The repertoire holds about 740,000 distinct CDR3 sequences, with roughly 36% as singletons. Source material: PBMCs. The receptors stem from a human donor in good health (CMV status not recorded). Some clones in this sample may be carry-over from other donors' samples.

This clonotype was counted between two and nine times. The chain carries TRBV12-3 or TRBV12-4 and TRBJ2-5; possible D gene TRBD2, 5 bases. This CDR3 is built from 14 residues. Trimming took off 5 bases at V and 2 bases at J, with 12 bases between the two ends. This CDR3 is CASSKRARQETQYF. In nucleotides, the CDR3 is TGTGCCAGCAGTAAGAGGGCTAGGCAAGAGACCCAGTACTTC.

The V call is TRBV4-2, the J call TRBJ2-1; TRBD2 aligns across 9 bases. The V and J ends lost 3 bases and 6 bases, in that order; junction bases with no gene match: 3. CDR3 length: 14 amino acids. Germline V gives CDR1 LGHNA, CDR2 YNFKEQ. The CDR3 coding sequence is TGTGCCAGCAGCCATGGGACTAGCCCCAATGAGCAGTTCTTC. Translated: CASSHGTSPNEQFF.

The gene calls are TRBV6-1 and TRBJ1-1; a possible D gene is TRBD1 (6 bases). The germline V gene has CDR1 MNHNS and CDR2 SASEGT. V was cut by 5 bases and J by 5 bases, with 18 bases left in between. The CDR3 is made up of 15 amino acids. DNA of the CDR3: TGTGCCAGCAGTACAGGGCCCCGGAGGAGGACTGAAGCTTTCTTT. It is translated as CASSTGPRRRTEAFF.

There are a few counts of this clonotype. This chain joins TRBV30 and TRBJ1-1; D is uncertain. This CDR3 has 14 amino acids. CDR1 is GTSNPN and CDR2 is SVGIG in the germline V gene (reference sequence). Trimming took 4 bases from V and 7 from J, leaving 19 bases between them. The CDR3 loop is CAWIRAPGQLEAFF. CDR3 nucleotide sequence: TGTGCCTGGATTAGGGCCCCTGGCCAGCTTGAAGCTTTCTTT.

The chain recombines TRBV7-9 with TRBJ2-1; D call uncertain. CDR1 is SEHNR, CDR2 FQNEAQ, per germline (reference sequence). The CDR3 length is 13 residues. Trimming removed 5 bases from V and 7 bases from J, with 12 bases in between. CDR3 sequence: CASSPNLENEQFF. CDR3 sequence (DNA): TGTGCCAGCAGCCCGAATCTGGAGAATGAGCAGTTCTTC.

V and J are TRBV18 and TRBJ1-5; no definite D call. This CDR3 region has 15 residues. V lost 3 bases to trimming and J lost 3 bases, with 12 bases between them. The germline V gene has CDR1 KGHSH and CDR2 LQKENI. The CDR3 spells CASSPPAVTNQPQHF. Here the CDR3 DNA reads TGTGCCAGCTCACCCCCGGCGGTGACCAATCAGCCCCAGCATTTT. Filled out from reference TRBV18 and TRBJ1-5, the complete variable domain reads NAGVMQNPRHLVRRRGQEARLRCSPMKGHSHVYWYRQLPEEGLKFMVYLQKENIIDESGMPKERFSAEFPKEGPSILRIQQVVRGDSAAYFCASSPPAVTNQPQHFGDGTRLSIL.

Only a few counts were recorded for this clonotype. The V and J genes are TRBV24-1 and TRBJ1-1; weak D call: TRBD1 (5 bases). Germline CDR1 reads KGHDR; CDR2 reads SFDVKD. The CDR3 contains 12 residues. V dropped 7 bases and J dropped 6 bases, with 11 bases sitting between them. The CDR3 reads CATRSEGAEAFF. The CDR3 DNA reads TGTGCCACCAGATCGGAAGGGGCTGAAGCTTTCTTT.

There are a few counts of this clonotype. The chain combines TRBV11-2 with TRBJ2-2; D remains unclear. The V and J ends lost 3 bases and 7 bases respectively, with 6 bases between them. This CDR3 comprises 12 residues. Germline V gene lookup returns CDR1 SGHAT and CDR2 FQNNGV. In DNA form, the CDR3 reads TGTGCCAGCAGCTTTCCCGGCGGGGAGCTGTTTTTT. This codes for CASSFPGGELFF.

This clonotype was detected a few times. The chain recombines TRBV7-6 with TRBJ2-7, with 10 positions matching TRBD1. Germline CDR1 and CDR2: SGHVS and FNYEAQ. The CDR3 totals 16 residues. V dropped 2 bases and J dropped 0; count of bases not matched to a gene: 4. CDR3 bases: TGTGCCAGCAGCTTATTTGGGACAGGGGTCTCCTACGAGCAGTACTTC. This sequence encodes CASSLFGTGVSYEQYF. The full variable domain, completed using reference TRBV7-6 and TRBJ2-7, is GAGVSQSPRYKVTKRGQDVALRCDPISGHVSLYWYRQALGQGPEFLTYFNYEAQQDKSGLPNDRFSAERPEGSISTLTIQRTEQRDSAMYRCASSLFGTGVSYEQYFGPGTRLTVT.

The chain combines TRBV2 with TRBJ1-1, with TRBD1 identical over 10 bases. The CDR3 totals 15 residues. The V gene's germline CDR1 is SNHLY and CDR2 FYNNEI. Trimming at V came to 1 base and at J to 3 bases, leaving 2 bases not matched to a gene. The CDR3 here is CASSEETGGYTEAFF. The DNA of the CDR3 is TGTGCCAGCAGTGAAGAGACAGGGGGCTACACTGAAGCTTTCTTT.

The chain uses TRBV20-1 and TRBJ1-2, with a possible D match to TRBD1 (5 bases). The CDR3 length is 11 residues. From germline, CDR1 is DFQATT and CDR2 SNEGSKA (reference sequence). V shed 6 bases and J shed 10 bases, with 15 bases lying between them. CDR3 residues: CSARDVGVYTF. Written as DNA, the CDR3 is TGCAGTGCAAGGGACGTTGGCGTCTACACCTTC.

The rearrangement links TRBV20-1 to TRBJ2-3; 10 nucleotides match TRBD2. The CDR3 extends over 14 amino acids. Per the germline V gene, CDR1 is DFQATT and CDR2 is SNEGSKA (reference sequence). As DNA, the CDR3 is TGCCGGCTAGCGGGAGCTCACTTCACAGATACGCAGTATTTT. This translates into CRLAGAHFTDTQYF.

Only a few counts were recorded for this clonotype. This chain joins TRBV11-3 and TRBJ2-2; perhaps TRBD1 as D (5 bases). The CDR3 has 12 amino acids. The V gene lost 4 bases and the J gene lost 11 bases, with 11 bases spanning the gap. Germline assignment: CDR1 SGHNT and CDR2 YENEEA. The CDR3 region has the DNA TGTGCCAGCAGCTCGATCGGACACGAGCTGTTTTTT. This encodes CASSSIGHELFF.

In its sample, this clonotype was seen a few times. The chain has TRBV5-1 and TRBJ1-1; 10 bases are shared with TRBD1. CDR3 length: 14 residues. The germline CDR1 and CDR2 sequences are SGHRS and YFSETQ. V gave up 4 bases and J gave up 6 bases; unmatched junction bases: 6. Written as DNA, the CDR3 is TGCGCCAGCAGCGGAGGACAGGGGGAGGCTGAAGCTTTCTTT. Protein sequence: CASSGGQGEAEAFF. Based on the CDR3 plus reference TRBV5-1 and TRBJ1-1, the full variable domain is KAGVTQTPRYLIKTRGQQVTLSCSPISGHRSVSWYQQTPGQGLQFLFEYFSETQRNKGNFPGRFSGRQFSNSRSEMNVSTLELGDSALYLCASSGGQGEAEAFFGQGTRLTVV.

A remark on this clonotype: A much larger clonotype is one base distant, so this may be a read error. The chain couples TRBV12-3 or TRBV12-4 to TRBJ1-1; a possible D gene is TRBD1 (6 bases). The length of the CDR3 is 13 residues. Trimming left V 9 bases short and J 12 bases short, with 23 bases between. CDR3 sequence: CARSPTGNEGTFF. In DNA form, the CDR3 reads TGTGCCAGAAGCCCCACAGGGAATGAGGGTACTTTCTTT.

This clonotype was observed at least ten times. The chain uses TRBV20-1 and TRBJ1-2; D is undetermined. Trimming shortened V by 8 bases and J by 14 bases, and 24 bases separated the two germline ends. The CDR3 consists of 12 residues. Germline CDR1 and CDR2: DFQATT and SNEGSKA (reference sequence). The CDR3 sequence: CSSLVESIRATF. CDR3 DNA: TGCAGTTCCCTCGTTGAGTCTATAAGGGCAACCTTC.

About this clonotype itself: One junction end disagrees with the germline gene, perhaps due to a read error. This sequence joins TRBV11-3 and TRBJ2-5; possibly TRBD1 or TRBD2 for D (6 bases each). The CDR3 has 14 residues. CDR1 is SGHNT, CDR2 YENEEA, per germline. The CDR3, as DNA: TGTGCCGGCAGCTTAGGGGGGTCGGCGGAGACCCAGTACTTC. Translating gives CAGSLGGSAETQYF.

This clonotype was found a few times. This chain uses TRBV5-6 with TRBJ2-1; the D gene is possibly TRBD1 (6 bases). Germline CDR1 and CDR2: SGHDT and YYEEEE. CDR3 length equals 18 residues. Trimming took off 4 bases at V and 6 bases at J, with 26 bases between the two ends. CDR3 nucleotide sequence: TGTGCCAGCAGCCCGCGAATTAGGGGTACAGGGACCCTCAATGAGCAGTTCTTC. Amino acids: CASSPRIRGTGTLNEQFF.

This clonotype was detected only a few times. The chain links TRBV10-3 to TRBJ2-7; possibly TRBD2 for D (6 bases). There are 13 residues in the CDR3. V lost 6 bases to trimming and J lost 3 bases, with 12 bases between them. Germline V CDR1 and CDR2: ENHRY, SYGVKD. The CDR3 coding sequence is TGTGCCATCAGGGTGGAGGGAGACTACGAGCAGTACTTC. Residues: CAIRVEGDYEQYF.

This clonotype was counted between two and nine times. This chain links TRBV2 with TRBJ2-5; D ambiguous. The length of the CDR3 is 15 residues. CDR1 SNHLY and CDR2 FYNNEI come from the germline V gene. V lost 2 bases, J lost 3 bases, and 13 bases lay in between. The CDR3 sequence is CASSELGLREETQYF. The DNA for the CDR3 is TGTGCCAGCAGTGAATTGGGCCTCCGTGAAGAGACCCAGTACTTC.